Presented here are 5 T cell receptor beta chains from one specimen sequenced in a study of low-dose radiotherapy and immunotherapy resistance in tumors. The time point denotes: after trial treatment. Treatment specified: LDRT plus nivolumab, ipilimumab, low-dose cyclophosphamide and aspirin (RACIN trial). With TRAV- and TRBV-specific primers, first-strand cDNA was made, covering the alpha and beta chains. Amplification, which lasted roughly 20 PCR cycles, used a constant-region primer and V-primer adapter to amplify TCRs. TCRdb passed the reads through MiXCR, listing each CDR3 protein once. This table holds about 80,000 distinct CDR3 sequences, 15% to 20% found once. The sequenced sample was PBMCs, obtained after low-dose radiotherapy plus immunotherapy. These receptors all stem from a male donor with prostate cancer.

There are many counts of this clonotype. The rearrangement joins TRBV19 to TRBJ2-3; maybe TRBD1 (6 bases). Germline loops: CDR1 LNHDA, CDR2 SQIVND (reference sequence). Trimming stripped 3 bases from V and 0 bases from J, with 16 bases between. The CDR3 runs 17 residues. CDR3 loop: CASSMYPGQSSTDTQYF. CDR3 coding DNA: TGTGCCAGTAGTATGTACCCTGGACAGTCTAGCACAGATACGCAGTATTTT.

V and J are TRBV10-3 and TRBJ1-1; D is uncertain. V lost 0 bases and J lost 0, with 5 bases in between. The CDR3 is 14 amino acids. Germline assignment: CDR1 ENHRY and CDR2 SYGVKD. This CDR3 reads CAISESQMNTEAFF. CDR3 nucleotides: TGTGCCATCAGTGAGTCCCAGATGAACACTGAAGCTTTCTTT.

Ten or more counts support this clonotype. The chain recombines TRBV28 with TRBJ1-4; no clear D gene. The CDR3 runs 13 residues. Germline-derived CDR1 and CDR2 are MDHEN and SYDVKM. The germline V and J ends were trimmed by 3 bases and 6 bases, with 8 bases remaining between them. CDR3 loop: CASSLYSYEKLFF. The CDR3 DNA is TGTGCCAGCAGTTTGTACAGTTATGAAAAACTGTTTTTT. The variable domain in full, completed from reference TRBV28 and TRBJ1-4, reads DVKVTQSSRYLVKRTGEKVFLECVQDMDHENMFWYRQDPGLGLRLIYFSYDVKMKEKGDIPEGYSVSREKKERFSLILESASTNQTSMYLCASSLYSYEKLFFGSGTQLSVL.

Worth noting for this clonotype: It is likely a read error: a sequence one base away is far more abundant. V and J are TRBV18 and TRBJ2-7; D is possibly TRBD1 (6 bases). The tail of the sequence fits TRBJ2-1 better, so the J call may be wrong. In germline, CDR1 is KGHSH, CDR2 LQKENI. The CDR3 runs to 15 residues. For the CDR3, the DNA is TGTACCAGCTCACCACCCGGTCAGGGGTCGAGTGAGCAGTTCTTC. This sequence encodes CTSSPPGQGSSEQFF.

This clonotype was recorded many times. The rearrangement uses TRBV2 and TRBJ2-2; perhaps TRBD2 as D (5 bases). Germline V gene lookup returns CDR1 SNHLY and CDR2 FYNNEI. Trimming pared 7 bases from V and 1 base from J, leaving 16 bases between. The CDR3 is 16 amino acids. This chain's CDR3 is CASKTPFGENTGELFF. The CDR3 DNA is TGTGCCAGCAAAACTCCGTTCGGGGAGAACACCGGGGAGCTGTTTTTT.